This TCR beta chain was identified in a study of blood T cell repertoires in COVID-19. Across the whole study: Whether acute or convalescent, the COVID-19 samples came from the United States, Italy and Spain. PBMCs, B-cell-depleted T cells, or T cells were the source of the cDNA or gDNA that made up the material.

Per the study methods: The authors estimated nucleated cell counts from reference gene primer amplification. Sequencing used immunoSEQ multiplex PCR; TCRdb keeps in-frame clones, though not all of them. V, J and clone size were drawn from that table, and D and trimming were deduced from the DNA. The sample records 200,000 to 250,000 clones, around 82% being singletons. V gave up 4 bases and J gave up 5 bases, with 18 bases separating them. The CDR3 is 14 amino acids. In germline, CDR1 is GTSNPN, CDR2 SVGIG (reference sequence). V is TRBV30 and J is TRBJ2-7; D possibly corresponds to TRBD2 (6 bases). This TCR was recovered from a woman under 40 who had recovered from COVID-19. Input material: peripheral blood. CDR3 amino acids: CAWTEGRGFNEQYF. CDR3 DNA sequence: TGTGCCTGGACCGAGGGGCGGGGTTTCAACGAGCAGTACTTC.